These 24 T cell receptor beta chains came from one sample sequenced in a study of beta chain features in type 1 diabetes (dated by TCRdb to about 2018). Findings and caveats that apply to the study as a whole: In all four CD4+ subsets, TCRB CDR3 length was moderately but significantly shorter in type 1 diabetes patients.

Library preparation employed the immunoSEQ multiplex PCR assay. The High Capacity cDNA Reverse Transcription Kit was used to reverse transcribe all of the isolated RNA, meaning that expressed TCRB transcripts were what got sequenced. As stored in TCRdb, this immuneACCESS dataset retains in-frame rearrangements with V and J assigned. A fraction of the clones does not appear; measured against another copy, unresolved V genes explain less than half of the discrepancy, and the remainder lacks a known reason. The sample has tens of thousands of clones on record, 52% of them singletons. Of the sample, roughly 2.5% is held by the ten largest clones. These receptors are not linked to any known antigen. The sequenced sample was Tregs from blood. The cell subset or site label here, explained by the study, means: regulatory CD4+ T cells. The receptor set was obtained from a middle-aged woman with type 1 diabetes.

Of note for this clone: This sample includes further DNA sequences coding for the same CDR3. This chain uses TRBV7-2 with TRBJ1-3, with D hard to call. The CDR3 spans 15 residues. Trimming took 1 base from V and 0 from J, leaving 7 bases between them. Germline CDR1 and CDR2: SGHTA and FQGNSA. The CDR3 here is CASSLDFRSGNTIYF. CDR3 DNA: TGTGCCAGCAGCTTAGACTTCCGCTCTGGAAACACCATATATTTT.

A few counts support this clone. The rearrangement joins TRBV7-8 to TRBJ2-3, with TRBD2 as a possible D gene (6 bases). Trimming stripped 3 bases from V and 0 bases from J, with 10 bases between. The CDR3 has 15 residues. CDR1 SGHVS and CDR2 FQNEAQ come from the germline V gene. The CDR3 DNA reads as TGTGCCAGCAGCTTTCGGGGGATTAGCACAGATACGCAGTATTTT. Translating it yields CASSFRGISTDTQYF. The full variable domain, in which reference TRBV7-8 and TRBJ2-3 provide the parts outside the CDR3, is GAGVSQSPRYKVAKRGQDVALRCDPISGHVSLFWYQQALGQGPEFLTYFQNEAQLDKSGLPSDRFFAERPEGSVSTLKIQRTQQEDSAVYLCASSFRGISTDTQYFGPGTRLTVL.

There are many counts of this clone. J is TRBJ2-1 and V is TRBV5-6; D not certain. CDR1 and CDR2 (germline): SGHDT, YYEEEE. The V end was cut by 0 bases, the J end by 7 bases, with 8 bases between. This CDR3 has 13 residues. CDR3 nucleotides: TGTGCCAGCAGCTTGGTCGGTGTTAATGAGCAGTTCTTC. The encoded protein is CASSLVGVNEQFF. The variable domain in full, with the rest retrieved from reference TRBV5-6 and TRBJ2-1, is DAGVTQSPTHLIKTRGQQVTLRCSPKSGHDTVSWYQQALGQGPQFIFQYYEEEERQRGNFPDRFSGHQFPNYSSELNVNALLLGDSALYLCASSLVGVNEQFFGPGTRLTVL.

The chain carries TRBV4-3 and TRBJ2-3, with 8 bases fitting TRBD2. This CDR3 region has 18 residues. Germline V gene lookup returns CDR1 LGHNA and CDR2 YSLEER. J lost 1 base, V lost 1 base, and 10 bases had no gene match. CDR3 nucleotides: TGCGCCAGCAGCCAAGGCGGGGGGCCCGGGCGGGGCACAGATACGCAGTATTTT. The encoded protein is CASSQGGGPGRGTDTQYF.

The chain has TRBV4-3 and TRBJ2-1; 8 nucleotides agree with TRBD2. V shed 0 bases and J 8 bases; nucleotides not matched to a gene: 6. The CDR3 is 15 residues long. In germline, CDR1 is LGHNA, CDR2 YSLEER. The chain's CDR3 is CASSQEMRGADEQFF. The CDR3 DNA follows: TGCGCCAGCAGCCAAGAGATGCGGGGGGCGGATGAGCAGTTCTTC.

This chain joins TRBV4-2 and TRBJ2-7, with D perhaps matching TRBD1 (5 bases). Germline CDR1 reads LGHNA; CDR2 reads YNFKEQ. Between the trimmed V and J ends, which lost 3 bases and 5 bases, there was a span of 11 bases. The CDR3 spans 13 residues. Here the CDR3 DNA reads TGTGCCAGCAGCCAGCGAAGGGGCCACGAGCAGTACTTC. Translated, it gives CASSQRRGHEQYF.

This clone appeared a few times. This chain links TRBV5-1 with TRBJ1-4, with 7 nucleotides matching TRBD1. CDR1 and CDR2 (germline): SGHRS, YFSETQ. This CDR3 has 15 amino acids. The trim removed 0 bases at V and 8 bases at J, leaving 7 bases unmatched. CDR3 DNA: TGCGCCAGCAGCTTGGCTGGGACAGTAGGGGAAAAACTGTTTTTT. Protein product: CASSLAGTVGEKLFF.

The table lists this clone with a count of one. This rearrangement joins TRBV4-2 to TRBJ2-2; no reliable D call. The ends were cut back, 0 bases at V and 8 bases at J, with 4 bases in the middle. The CDR3 runs to 12 residues. Germline V gives CDR1 LGHNA, CDR2 YNFKEQ. The DNA of the CDR3 is TGTGCCAGCAGCCAAGAGGCAGGGGAGCTGTTTTTT. Protein sequence: CASSQEAGELFF.

V and J are TRBV7-6 and TRBJ1-5, with a possible D match to TRBD1 (5 bases). With 4 bases removed from V and 5 bases from J, the gap between germline ends came to 9 bases. The germline V gene has CDR1 SGHVS and CDR2 FNYEAQ. The CDR3 is 13 residues long. The CDR3 sequence: CASSYGGDQPQHF. CDR3 nucleotide sequence: TGTGCCAGCAGCTACGGGGGTGATCAGCCCCAGCATTTT. The full variable domain, with the rest looked up from reference TRBV7-6 and TRBJ1-5, is GAGVSQSPRYKVTKRGQDVALRCDPISGHVSLYWYRQALGQGPEFLTYFNYEAQQDKSGLPNDRFSAERPEGSISTLTIQRTEQRDSAMYRCASSYGGDQPQHFGDGTRLSIL.

This chain joins TRBV7-2 and TRBJ2-7; D call uncertain. The germline CDR1 and CDR2 sequences are SGHTA and FQGNSA. The length of the CDR3 is 13 residues. Trimming took 0 bases from V and 6 from J, leaving 9 bases between them. CDR3 sequence (DNA): TGTGCCAGCAGCTTAGCTCCGCAGTCCGAGCAGTACTTC. It is translated as CASSLAPQSEQYF. The entire variable domain, with the rest obtained from reference TRBV7-2 and TRBJ2-7, is as follows: GAGVSQSPSNKVTEKGKDVELRCDPISGHTALYWYRQSLGQGLEFLIYFQGNSAPDKSGLPSDRFSAERTGGSVSTLTIQRTQQEDSAVYLCASSLAPQSEQYFGPGTRLTVT.

The chain couples TRBV7-2 to TRBJ1-5; D may be TRBD1 (5 bases). V gave up 3 bases and J gave up 5 bases, with 8 bases separating them. Per germline, CDR1 SGHTA and CDR2 FQGNSA. This CDR3 region has 13 residues. This CDR3 is CASSFTGDQPQHF. In DNA, the CDR3 is TGTGCCAGCAGCTTTACGGGGGATCAGCCCCAGCATTTT.

The chain has TRBV28 and TRBJ1-6; D may be TRBD1 (5 bases). The CDR3 contains 14 residues. Germline-derived CDR1 and CDR2 are MDHEN and SYDVKM. The V and J ends lost 4 bases and 13 bases respectively, with 17 bases between them. For the CDR3, the DNA is TGTGCCAGCAGTTCCTCAGGGATGGTAAATCCCCTCCACTTT. It is translated as CASSSSGMVNPLHF.

Concerning this clone itself: One junction end does not reproduce the germline sequence, and a read error may be involved. The genes are TRBV30 and TRBJ2-1; 10 bases are a match to TRBD2. The CDR3 contains 14 residues. Germline V gene sequence: CDR1 GTSNPN, CDR2 SVGIG (reference sequence). The CDR3 bases are TGTGCCTTCCATCTTAGCGGGAGGAGGAATGAGCAGCTCTTC. Translated, it gives CAFHLSGRRNEQLF.

CDR3 region: CASSLGGVSYNEQFF. CDR3 DNA sequence: TGTGCCAGCAGTTTAGGGGGGGTTTCCTACAATGAGCAGTTCTTC. The V and J genes are TRBV28 and TRBJ2-1; 7 nucleotides align to TRBD2. Trimming removed 2 bases from V and 1 base from J; junction bases left unmatched: 2. CDR1 MDHEN and CDR2 SYDVKM come from the germline V gene. The CDR3 sequence is 15 residues long.

V gene TRBV7-2 combines with J gene TRBJ1-2, with 7 bases lining up with TRBD1. The length of the CDR3 is 13 residues. The germline V gene has CDR1 SGHTA and CDR2 FQGNSA. The trim removed 3 bases at V and 6 bases at J, leaving 4 bases unmatched. The CDR3 protein is CASSLGQLNGYTF. The CDR3, as DNA: TGTGCCAGCAGCTTGGGACAGTTAAATGGCTACACCTTC.

The chain carries TRBV27 and TRBJ2-3, with TRBD2 as a possible D gene (5 bases). Germline CDR1 and CDR2: MNHEY and SMNVEV (reference sequence). CDR3 size: 15 residues. The V and J ends lost 1 base and 0 bases respectively, with 8 bases between them. The CDR3 protein is CASSLWRTSTDTQYF. As DNA, the CDR3 is TGTGCCAGCAGTTTATGGAGGACGAGCACAGATACGCAGTATTTT.

The chain uses TRBV27 and TRBJ2-3; TRBD1 agrees at 9 bases. CDR3 size: 15 residues. Germline V lookup: CDR1 MNHEY, CDR2 SMNVEV (reference sequence). V trimming: 0 bases; J trimming: 5 bases; junction bases outside the gene matches: 3. The CDR3 is CASSLSRQGGDTQYF. The CDR3, as DNA: TGTGCCAGCAGTTTATCGCGACAGGGGGGAGATACGCAGTATTTT.

V and J are TRBV6-1 and TRBJ2-5; perhaps TRBD1 as D (5 bases). V dropped 1 base and J dropped 3 bases, with 12 bases sitting between them. CDR3 length: 15 residues. Germline-derived CDR1 and CDR2 are MNHNS and SASEGT. For the CDR3, the DNA is TGTGCCAGCAGTGAAGAGGGGCGGACCAAAGAGACCCAGTACTTC. Amino acids: CASSEEGRTKETQYF.

The chain employs TRBV4-2 and TRBJ1-2, with D possibly TRBD1 on 6 matching bases. The CDR3 contains 13 residues. V was trimmed by 3 bases and J by 4 bases, leaving 9 bases between them. Germline assignment: CDR1 LGHNA and CDR2 YNFKEQ. CDR3 protein: CASSQDSSYGYTF. The CDR3 DNA sequence: TGTGCCAGCAGCCAGGACAGTTCCTATGGCTACACCTTC.

The chain carries TRBV7-2 and TRBJ1-5; D is uncertain. The ends were cut back, 5 bases at V and 0 bases at J, with 11 bases in the middle. This CDR3 has 15 residues. Germline V gene sequence: CDR1 SGHTA, CDR2 FQGNSA. For the CDR3, the DNA is TGTGCCAGCAGCCTTGATCAGTATAGCAATCAGCCCCAGCATTTT. It translates to CASSLDQYSNQPQHF.

The chain recombines TRBV28 with TRBJ1-1, with TRBD1 matching over 7 bases. This CDR3 comprises 13 residues. Germline assignment: CDR1 MDHEN and CDR2 SYDVKM. Unmatched junction bases numbered 8, after V lost 8 bases and J lost 5 bases. The CDR3 sequence: CASRQGRKTEAFF. The DNA for the CDR3 is TGTGCCAGCCGACAGGGAAGGAAGACTGAAGCTTTCTTT.

This clone was seen a handful of times. J is TRBJ1-5 and V is TRBV7-6; D gene uncertain. The V gene's germline CDR1 is SGHVS and CDR2 FNYEAQ. CDR3 length equals 13 residues. V lost 3 bases to trimming and J lost 5 bases, with 8 bases between them. Written as DNA, the CDR3 is TGTGCCAGCAGCTTGCAGAGCGATCAGCCCCAGCATTTT. Translated, it gives CASSLQSDQPQHF.

The chain employs TRBV19 and TRBJ1-6; D possibly corresponds to TRBD1 (5 bases). The CDR3 runs 14 residues. The V end was cut by 5 bases, the J end by 6 bases, with 11 bases between. Germline-derived CDR1 and CDR2 are LNHDA and SQIVND (reference sequence). As DNA, the CDR3 is TGTGCCAGTAGTCCCGGGACTTCTAATTCACCCCTCCACTTT. Protein product: CASSPGTSNSPLHF.

This chain joins TRBV2 and TRBJ2-7; 8 bases are shared with TRBD1. V dropped 7 bases and J dropped 5; count of bases not matched to a gene: 16. Germline V gene sequence: CDR1 SNHLY, CDR2 FYNNEI. The CDR3 is made up of 16 amino acids. The CDR3 region is CASTPSRPGGYDEQYF. CDR3 DNA sequence: TGTGCCAGCACCCCGAGTCGGCCAGGGGGCTATGACGAGCAGTACTTC.